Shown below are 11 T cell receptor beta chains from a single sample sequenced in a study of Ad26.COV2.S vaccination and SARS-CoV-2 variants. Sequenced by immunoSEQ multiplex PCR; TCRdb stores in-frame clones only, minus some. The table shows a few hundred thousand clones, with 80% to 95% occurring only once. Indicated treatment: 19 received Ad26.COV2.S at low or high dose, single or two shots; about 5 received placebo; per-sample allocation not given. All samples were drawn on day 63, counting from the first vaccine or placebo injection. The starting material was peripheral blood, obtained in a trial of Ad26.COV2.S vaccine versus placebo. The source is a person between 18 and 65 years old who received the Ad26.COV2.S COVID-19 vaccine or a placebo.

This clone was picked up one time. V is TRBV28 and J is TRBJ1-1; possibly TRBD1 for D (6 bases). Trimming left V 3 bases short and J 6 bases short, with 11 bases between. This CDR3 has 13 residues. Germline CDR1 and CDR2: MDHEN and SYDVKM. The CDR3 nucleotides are TGTGCCAGCAGTTTCCGGGGGGCGCCTGAAGCTTTCTTT. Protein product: CASSFRGAPEAFF.

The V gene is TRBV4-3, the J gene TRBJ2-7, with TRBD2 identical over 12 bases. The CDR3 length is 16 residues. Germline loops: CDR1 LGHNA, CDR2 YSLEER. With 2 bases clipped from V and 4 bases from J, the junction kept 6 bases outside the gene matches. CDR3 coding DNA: TGCGCCAGCAGCCAACCTAGCGGGGGGGCTTCGTACGAGCAGTACTTC. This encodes CASSQPSGGASYEQYF.

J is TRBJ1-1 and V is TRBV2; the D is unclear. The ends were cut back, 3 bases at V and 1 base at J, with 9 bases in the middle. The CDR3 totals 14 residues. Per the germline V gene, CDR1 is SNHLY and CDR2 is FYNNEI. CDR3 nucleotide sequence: TGTGCCAGCAGTGAGCGGGCGGCGAACACTGAAGCTTTCTTT. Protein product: CASSERAANTEAFF.

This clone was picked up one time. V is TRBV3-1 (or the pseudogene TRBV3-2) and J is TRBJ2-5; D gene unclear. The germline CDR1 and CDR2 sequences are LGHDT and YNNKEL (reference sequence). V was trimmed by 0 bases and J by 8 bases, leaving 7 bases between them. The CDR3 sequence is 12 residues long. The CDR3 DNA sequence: TGTGCCAGCAGCCAAGACCAGAAAACCCAGTACTTC. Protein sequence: CASSQDQKTQYF.

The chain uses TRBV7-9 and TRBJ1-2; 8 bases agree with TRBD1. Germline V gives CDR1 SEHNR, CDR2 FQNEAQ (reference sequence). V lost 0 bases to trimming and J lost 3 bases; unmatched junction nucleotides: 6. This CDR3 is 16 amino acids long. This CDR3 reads CASSLAVQGVYYGYTF. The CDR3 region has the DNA TGTGCCAGCAGCTTAGCGGTACAGGGGGTATACTATGGCTACACCTTC.

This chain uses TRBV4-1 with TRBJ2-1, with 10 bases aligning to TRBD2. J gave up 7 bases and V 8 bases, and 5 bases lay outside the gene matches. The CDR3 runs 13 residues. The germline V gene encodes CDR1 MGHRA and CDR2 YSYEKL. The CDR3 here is CASASGGWNEQFF. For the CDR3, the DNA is TGCGCCAGCGCTAGCGGGGGTTGGAATGAGCAGTTCTTC.

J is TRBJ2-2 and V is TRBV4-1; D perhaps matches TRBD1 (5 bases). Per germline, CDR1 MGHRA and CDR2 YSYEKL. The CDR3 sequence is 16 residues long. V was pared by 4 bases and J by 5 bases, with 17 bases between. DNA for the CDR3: TGCGCCAGCAGCCCGATCCTGGACACTCCTACCGGGGAGCTGTTTTTT. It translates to CASSPILDTPTGELFF.

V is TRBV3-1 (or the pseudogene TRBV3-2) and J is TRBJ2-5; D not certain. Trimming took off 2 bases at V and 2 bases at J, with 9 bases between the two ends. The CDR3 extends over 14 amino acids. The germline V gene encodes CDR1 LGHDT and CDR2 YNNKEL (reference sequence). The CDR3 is CASSQRQVQETQYF. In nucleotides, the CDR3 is TGTGCCAGCAGCCAAAGGCAGGTACAAGAGACCCAGTACTTC.

The CDR3, as DNA: TGTGCGGGACAGGGGAAAAACATTCAGTACTTC. Translating gives CAGQGKNIQYF. This chain uses TRBV28 with TRBJ2-4; the match to TRBD1 covers 10 bases. The CDR3 is 11 amino acids. Per germline, CDR1 MDHEN and CDR2 SYDVKM.

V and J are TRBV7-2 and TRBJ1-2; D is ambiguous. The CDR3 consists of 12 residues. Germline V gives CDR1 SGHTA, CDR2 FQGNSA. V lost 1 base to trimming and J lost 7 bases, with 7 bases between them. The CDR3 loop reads CASSLVARGYTF. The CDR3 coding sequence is TGTGCCAGCAGCTTAGTGGCGCGTGGCTACACCTTC. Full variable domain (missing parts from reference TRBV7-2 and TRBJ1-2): GAGVSQSPSNKVTEKGKDVELRCDPISGHTALYWYRQSLGQGLEFLIYFQGNSAPDKSGLPSDRFSAERTGGSVSTLTIQRTQQEDSAVYLCASSLVARGYTFGSGTRLTVV.

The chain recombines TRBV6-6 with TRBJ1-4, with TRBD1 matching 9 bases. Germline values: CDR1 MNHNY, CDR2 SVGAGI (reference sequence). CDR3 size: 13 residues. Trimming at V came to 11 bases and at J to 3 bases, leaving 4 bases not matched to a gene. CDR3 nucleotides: TGTGCCGGGGGGACAGGGCCTAATGAAAAACTGTTTTTT. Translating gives CAGGTGPNEKLFF.